There are many counts of the clone carrying this T cell receptor beta chain. A single record per CDR3 protein comes from TCRdb applying MiXCR to the reads. The sample lists hundreds of thousands of distinct CDR3 sequences, 8% to 10% occurring once. The data stem from a study of T cell repertoires in cytomegalovirus infection. On the study more broadly: Indications of both CMV infection and matching HLA type were provided by public TCR beta signatures.

Germline V gene data show CDR1 as SGHTA and CDR2 as FQGNSA. Trimming removed 4 bases from V and 7 bases from J, with 13 bases in between. This CDR3 comprises 13 residues. The sample consisted of PBMCs. V usage is TRBV7-2 and J usage is TRBJ1-2; maybe TRBD1 (5 bases). The receptor was derived from a human donor in good health (CMV status not recorded). Some clones in this sample may be carry-over from other donors' samples. The CDR3 nucleotides read TGTGCCAGCAGCTCTGACAGAGATCCTGGCTACACCTTC. Its translation is CASSSDRDPGYTF.